This T cell receptor beta chain comes out of a study of radiation and T cells in renal cell carcinoma. Study summary: Nephrectomy followed 15 Gy stereotactic body radiation by 4 weeks. General study findings and limits: Pretreatment tumor biopsies were lacking, so baseline clonotypes are unknown. From baseline, blood top tumor clonotypes peaked at 2 weeks post-radiation.

A note on this clone: As yet, its antigen is unknown.

Sequencing used immunoSEQ multiplex PCR; TCRdb keeps in-frame clones, though not all of them. The sample contains some 150,000 clones, roughly 80% of which appear only once. As to time point: baseline pretreatment blood. Treatment meaning: 15 Gy SBRT to primary tumor, nephrectomy 4 weeks later. Radiation-treated patients gave blood at baseline, week 2 and week 4. This CDR3 region has 14 residues. J was trimmed by 5 bases and V by 4 bases; bases with no gene match: 5. Germline CDR1 is SGHTA and CDR2 is FQGNSA. The sample in question was blood, obtained from a patient whose treatment included radiotherapy and nephrectomy. The receptor was isolated from a woman aged 50 to 60 with renal cell carcinoma. This rearrangement joins TRBV7-2 to TRBJ2-5, with TRBD2 matching over 9 bases. CDR3 DNA: TGTGCCAGCAGCTCATGGACTAGCGAGGAGACCCAGTACTTC. Its protein product is CASSSWTSEETQYF.